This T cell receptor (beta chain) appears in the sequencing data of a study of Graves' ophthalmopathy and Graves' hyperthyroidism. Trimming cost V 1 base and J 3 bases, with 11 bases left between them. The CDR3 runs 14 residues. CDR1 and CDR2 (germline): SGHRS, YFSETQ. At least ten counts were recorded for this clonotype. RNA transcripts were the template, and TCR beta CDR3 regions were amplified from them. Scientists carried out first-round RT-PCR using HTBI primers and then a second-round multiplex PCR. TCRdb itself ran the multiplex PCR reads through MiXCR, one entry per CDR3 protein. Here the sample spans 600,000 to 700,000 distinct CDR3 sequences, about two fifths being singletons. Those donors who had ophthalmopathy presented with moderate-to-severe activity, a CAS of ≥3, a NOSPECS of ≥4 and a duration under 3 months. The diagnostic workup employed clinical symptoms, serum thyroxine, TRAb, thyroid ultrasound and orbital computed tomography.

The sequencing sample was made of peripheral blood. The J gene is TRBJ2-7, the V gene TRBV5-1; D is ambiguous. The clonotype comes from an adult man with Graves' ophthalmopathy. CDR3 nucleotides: TGCGCCAGCAGCTTGTACAAGGGAAACTACGAGCAGTACTTC. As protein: CASSLYKGNYEQYF.